This T cell receptor beta chain was recorded in a study of cytomegalovirus exposure and HLA in healthy donors. On the study more broadly: An earlier analysis identified 117 million unique TCR beta sequences in about 200 million T cells.

Findings and caveats of the study: As was reported, the HLA-A and HLA-B alleles of most subjects were accurately predicted from TCR beta sequences. Prior analysis indicated that the majority of TCR beta V segments exhibited productivity approximately 90% or approximately 30% of the time.

In the case of this clone: Antigen specificity is unknown.

Both 60 Vbeta primers and 13 Jbeta primers went into the PCR. TCRdb keeps only in-frame clones here, not all; method: immunoSEQ multiplex PCR. The table records 65,000 to 75,000 clones, around 77% of them present only once. This clonotype was obtained from a man aged 50 to 59 in good health and CMV-seronegative. Sequencing used PBMCs.

This CDR3 is CAISESETGYSSYNSPLHF. The CDR3 coding sequence is TGTGCCATCAGTGAATCCGAGACGGGATATAGCTCCTATAATTCACCCCTCCACTTT. The gene calls are TRBV10-3 and TRBJ1-6; D gene uncertain. The CDR3 contains 19 residues. V lost 3 bases, J lost 0 bases, and 18 bases lay in between. Germline lookup yields CDR1 ENHRY and CDR2 SYGVKD.